This T cell receptor (beta chain) is drawn from a study of blood T cell repertoires in COVID-19. Background on the study: Sample material is recorded as cDNA or gDNA derived from T cells, B-cell-depleted T cells, or PBMCs.

The CDR3 runs to 15 residues. V was clipped by 4 bases and J by 4 bases; unmatched bases: 4. Per the germline V gene, CDR1 is SGHNT and CDR2 is YYREEE (reference sequence). Seattle's cohort entered during active infection and was followed longitudinally. As processed by the authors: Amplifying reference gene primers gave estimates of nucleated cell counts. Only in-frame clones appear in the TCRdb table, and some are missing; sequencing was by immunoSEQ multiplex PCR. The D gene and trimming were derived from the DNA, and the V and J assignments and clone size from that table. The repertoire includes some 500,000 clones, 70% to 90% of them detected once, and under 8.5% sits in the top ten.

The sequence was obtained from a woman aged 45-65 years with COVID-19, enrolled during active disease. The specimen was peripheral blood. The chain combines TRBV5-4 with TRBJ2-1; 11 bases match TRBD1. The CDR3 spells CASSVGQGAYNEQFF. DNA of the CDR3: TGTGCCAGCAGCGTCGGACAGGGGGCTTACAATGAGCAGTTCTTC.